The T cell receptor (beta chain) under discussion was sequenced for a study of blood T cell repertoires in COVID-19. Whole-study context: Samples of COVID-19 (acute and convalescent) were obtained from the United States, Italy and Spain.

The CDR3 runs 15 residues. The trim removed 4 bases at V and 7 bases at J, leaving 10 bases unmatched. Germline CDR1 and CDR2: LNHDA and SQIVND (reference sequence). In the authors' methods: Reference gene primer amplification gave nucleated cell count estimates. Some clones are missing from TCRdb's copy, which holds only in-frame ones; the method was immunoSEQ multiplex PCR. V and J calls plus clone size are reproduced from that table; the DNA served to infer D and trimming. The repertoire holds about 200,000 clones, with 70% to 90% as singletons. This chain connects TRBV19 to TRBJ1-1, with 9 bases matching TRBD1. The TCR was taken from a woman aged 35 to 49 with acute COVID-19. The source material was PBMCs or T cells enriched from blood (not recorded which). The CDR3 region has the DNA TGTGCCAGTAGTAGACTCCGGACAGGGGCGCGTGAAGCTTTCTTT. It is translated as CASSRLRTGAREAFF.